The sequence of this T cell receptor (beta chain) was determined in a study of T cells in Graves' hyperthyroidism and ophthalmopathy. With V trimmed by 4 bases and J by 6 bases, 2 bases remained unmatched. CDR1 is MNHNS, CDR2 SASEGT, per germline. This CDR3 has 12 amino acids. The source material, RNA transcripts, was used to amplify TCR beta CDR3 regions. Initially, a first-round RT-PCR of the TCR CDR3 employed the HTBI primer set. TCRdb recomputed calls from the multiplex PCR reads with MiXCR, one row per CDR3 protein. This table holds about 720,000 distinct CDR3 sequences, around 20% found once. Sequencing was performed on blood. This clonotype was obtained from a woman in her forties or fifties with Graves' hyperthyroidism that later progressed to Graves' ophthalmopathy. The V and J genes are TRBV6-1 and TRBJ1-2, with 7 bases identical to TRBD1. DNA for the CDR3: TGTGCCAGCAGTGTCCAGGGGGATGGCTACACCTTC. Translated: CASSVQGDGYTF.